This is a list of T cell receptor beta chains from one sample in a study of beta chain features in type 1 diabetes. Repertoires were generated with immunoSEQ multiplex PCR, while TCRdb's copy carries only in-frame clones and drops some. The table has 250,000 to 350,000 clones, roughly 9.6% seen once. The sample comprised naive CD4+ T cells from blood. Receptors originate from a woman aged 25 to 39 in good health. Both conserved end residues are part of each CDR3. D genes are given only for firm matches. Where a row states a size, it is once, few, many or the class of an expanded clone; other rows omit it.

J	V	D	size	DNA	CDR3
TRBJ2-7	TRBV5-4	NA	NA	TGTGCCAGCAGCTTCGGGAACAGGGCTACTCCGCAGTACTTC	CASSFGNRATPQYF
TRBJ2-5	TRBV7-9	NA	few	TGTGCCAGCAGCTTGGAAAGAGGAGAAGAGACCCAGTACTTC	CASSLERGEETQYF
TRBJ2-1	TRBV28	TRBD2	NA	TGTGCCAGCGGACTAGCGGGAATTGAAGGTGAGCAGTTCTTC	CASGLAGIEGEQFF
TRBJ2-6	TRBV6-5	TRBD2	NA	TGTGCCAGCAGTTCACTAGCGGCTGGGGCCAACGTCCTGACTTTC	CASSSLAAGANVLTF
TRBJ2-5	TRBV30	TRBD2	NA	TGTGCCTGGAGTGTAATGGGACTAGCGGGAGAGGGGACCCAGTACTTC	CAWSVMGLAGEGTQYF
TRBJ1-2	TRBV29-1	NA	NA	TGCAGCGTTGATGGGATTTACGGGAGCGAATATGGCTACACCTTC	CSVDGIYGSEYGYTF
TRBJ2-7	TRBV28	TRBD1	few	TGTGCCAGCCTCGCTTCGACAGGGGGCACCTACGAGCAGTACTTC	CASLASTGGTYEQYF
TRBJ1-1	TRBV30	TRBD1	NA	TGTGCCTGGAGCAAGGGAAACAGGGGAAACACTGAAGCTTTCTTT	CAWSKGNRGNTEAFF
TRBJ1-1	TRBV30	NA	few	TGTGCTGGGAATCAGGGCTACACTGAAGCTTTCTTT	CAGNQGYTEAFF
TRBJ2-7	TRBV18	NA	NA	TGTGCCAGCTCACCCTTAGGAGACGAGCAGTACTTC	CASSPLGDEQYF
TRBJ2-3	TRBV5-1	TRBD1	NA	TGCGCCAGCAGCCTGGGACAGACCACAGATACGCAGTATTTT	CASSLGQTTDTQYF
TRBJ2-3	TRBV12-5	TRBD1	NA	TGTGCTAGTGGTTCCGGACAGGGGGACACAGATACGCAGTATTTT	CASGSGQGDTDTQYF
TRBJ2-7	TRBV7-3	TRBD2	NA	TGTGCCAGCAGCCCGGACGGGACTAGCGGGAGGTTCGAGCAGTACTTC	CASSPDGTSGRFEQYF
TRBJ1-5	TRBV18	TRBD1	NA	TGTGCCAGCTCTTACACAGGGGACCAACAGCCCCAGCATTTT	CASSYTGDQQPQHF
TRBJ2-5	TRBV27	NA	few	TGTGCCAGCAGTACCCGGGGGAACTTGGGGACCCAGTACTTC	CASSTRGNLGTQYF
TRBJ2-7	TRBV29-1	TRBD1	few	TGCAGCGGTACAAAGGGACAGGGAGGTTTCTACGAGCAGTACTTC	CSGTKGQGGFYEQYF
TRBJ1-2	TRBV9	NA	NA	TGTGCCAGCAGCGTCGCGGGCGGAGCTAACTATGGCTACACCTTC	CASSVAGGANYGYTF
TRBJ2-1	TRBV18	TRBD2	NA	TGTGCCAGCTCACCACTAGCGGGAGAGGGTGAGCAGTTCTTC	CASSPLAGEGEQFF
TRBJ1-3	TRBV25-1	NA	few	TGTGCCAGCAGTGAGCCAGGGTACTCTGGAAACACCATATATTTT	CASSEPGYSGNTIYF
TRBJ2-6	TRBV4-3	TRBD2	few	TGCGCCAGCAGCCAAATAGCGGGAGCTGGGGCCAACGTCCTGACTTTC	CASSQIAGAGANVLTF
TRBJ2-2	TRBV5-1	TRBD2	few	TGCGCCAGCAGCTTGACTAGCGGACCGAACACCGGGGAGCTGTTTTTT	CASSLTSGPNTGELFF
TRBJ2-1	TRBV5-1	TRBD2	few	TGCGCCAGCAGCTTGGATAACCCGGGACTAGCGGGAGGGCTCTCACCCTACAATGAGCAGTTCTTC	CASSLDNPGLAGGLSPYNEQFF
TRBJ2-1	TRBV5-4	NA	NA	TGTGCCAGCAGCTTGGCTAGCGTCCTCTCCTACAATGAGCAGTTCTTC	CASSLASVLSYNEQFF
TRBJ2-5	TRBV13	NA	few	TGTGCCAGCAGCTCGAGGTCGGTTGTGGAGACCCAGTACTTC	CASSSRSVVETQYF
TRBJ2-1	TRBV5-1	TRBD2	NA	TGCGCCAGCAGCTCTAGCGGGAATGAGCAGTTCTTC	CASSSSGNEQFF
TRBJ2-7	TRBV28	TRBD2	NA	TGTGCCAGCAGTTCCCCTAGCGGGACCGACGAGCAGTACTTC	CASSSPSGTDEQYF
TRBJ1-1	TRBV25-1	NA	NA	TGTGCCAGCAGTCCCGACATACCGAACACTGAAGCTTTCTTT	CASSPDIPNTEAFF
TRBJ2-3	TRBV30	NA	NA	TGTGCCTGGGAACGACAGGGAGGAGATACGCAGTATTTT	CAWERQGGDTQYF
TRBJ2-7	TRBV28	NA	few	TGTGCCAGCCATCCCCCCGGCTACGAGCAGTACTTC	CASHPPGYEQYF
TRBJ2-1	TRBV20-1	NA	few	TGCAGTGCGAGCTCCTACAATGAGCAGTTCTTC	CSASSYNEQFF
TRBJ1-2	TRBV5-4	NA	NA	TGTGCCAGCAGCCCAGACAGCAACTATGGCTACACCTTC	CASSPDSNYGYTF
TRBJ1-2	TRBV9	TRBD1	few	TGTGCCAGCAGCTTGCGGTGGGACAGGGAGGCCTATGGCTACACCTTC	CASSLRWDREAYGYTF
TRBJ2-3	TRBV6-4	TRBD2	few	TGTGCCAGCAGTGACTCGAAAGCGGGAGTGGGCACAGATACGCAGTATTTT	CASSDSKAGVGTDTQYF
TRBJ2-5	TRBV7-2	TRBD2	few	TGTGCCAGCAGCTTACAGCGGGGCCGAGCGGAGACCCAGTACTTC	CASSLQRGRAETQYF
TRBJ2-1	TRBV2	TRBD2	NA	TGTGCCAGCAGTGTAGGACTAGCGGGATACCCTGAGCAGTTCTTC	CASSVGLAGYPEQFF
TRBJ2-1	TRBV5-4	TRBD2	few	TGTGCCAATCCTCCTAGCGGACAATACAATGAGCAGTTCTTC	CANPPSGQYNEQFF
TRBJ2-1	TRBV11-2	NA	NA	TGTGCCAGCAGCTTACTAGCGAACAATGAGCAGTTCTTC	CASSLLANNEQFF
TRBJ2-1	TRBV27	TRBD1	NA	TGTGCCAGCAGTTTAGGGGACAGAGCATACAATGAGCAGTTCTTC	CASSLGDRAYNEQFF
TRBJ2-3	TRBV29-1	TRBD2	NA	TGCAGCGTTGAGCCTGGGACTAGCGGGAGACCGCAGTATTTT	CSVEPGTSGRPQYF
TRBJ1-1	TRBV10-3	TRBD1	NA	TGTGCCATCAGTGACAAGGGACAGGGAAACACTGAAGCTTTCTTT	CAISDKGQGNTEAFF
TRBJ2-3	TRBV7-3	TRBD1	few	TGTGCCAGCAGCCCAGGGGGTCCTGACGCAGATACGCAGTATTTT	CASSPGGPDADTQYF
TRBJ1-3	TRBV28	TRBD1	NA	TGTGCCAGCAGTTCCGGACAGGGGAGTGGAAACACCATATATTTT	CASSSGQGSGNTIYF
TRBJ2-1	TRBV15	NA	few	TGTGCCACCAGCAGAGACAGGGGCACCTACAATGAGCAGTTCTTC	CATSRDRGTYNEQFF
TRBJ2-5	TRBV28	NA	NA	TGTGCCAGCAGTTTGAGCCAAAAGGAGACCCAGTACTTC	CASSLSQKETQYF
TRBJ1-5	TRBV7-9	TRBD1	few	TGTGCCAGCAGCCTTGAACAGGGGGTCCGAATGTTTTTT	CASSLEQGVRMFF
TRBJ2-6	TRBV2	NA	NA	TGTGCCAGCAGTGAAGGAGGTCCTGGGGCCAACGTCCTGACTTTC	CASSEGGPGANVLTF
TRBJ2-5	TRBV6-6	NA	NA	TGTGCCAGCACGGGGGGCGCTTCACAGACCCAGTACTTC	CASTGGASQTQYF
TRBJ2-7	TRBV18	TRBD2	few	TGTGCCAGCTCACCGTGGACTAGCGGGAACTCCTACGAGCAGTACTTC	CASSPWTSGNSYEQYF
TRBJ1-4	TRBV9	NA	NA	TGTGCCAGCAGCGTAGAAGGGAGGAATGAAAAACTGTTTTTT	CASSVEGRNEKLFF
TRBJ2-7	TRBV28	NA	few	TGTGCCAGCAGGGAACAGGGTCCCTCCTACGAGCAGTACTTC	CASREQGPSYEQYF
TRBJ2-7	TRBV7-9	NA	few	TGTGCCAGCAGCCGATGGACAGCAGCCTACGAGCAGTACTTC	CASSRWTAAYEQYF
TRBJ2-5	TRBV25-1	NA	few	TGTGCCAGCAGTGTCGACTCAACCGGCGAGACCCAGTACTTC	CASSVDSTGETQYF
TRBJ2-5	TRBV18	TRBD1	NA	TGTGCCAGCTCACCGGGGACAGGGGAAGAGACCCAGTACTTC	CASSPGTGEETQYF
TRBJ1-1	TRBV9	NA	NA	TGTGCCAGCAGCGTAGCGCAGGCGAACACTGAAGCTTTCTTT	CASSVAQANTEAFF
TRBJ2-3	TRBV7-9	NA	few	TGTGCCAGCAGCTTATCGTTTTATAACACAGATACGCAGTATTTT	CASSLSFYNTDTQYF
TRBJ1-5	TRBV30	NA	NA	TGTGCCTGGAGTTATCAGGGGTCTAGCAATCAGCCCCAGCATTTT	CAWSYQGSSNQPQHF
TRBJ2-3	TRBV15	NA	NA	TGTGCCACCAGCCCCGGAGCGGATATTAGCACAGATACGCAGTATTTT	CATSPGADISTDTQYF
TRBJ2-5	TRBV2	TRBD1	few	TGTGCCAGCAGTGACAGGGGGCTAGAGACCCAGTACTTC	CASSDRGLETQYF